This T cell receptor beta chain was captured in a study of CD8 T cells in ankylosing spondylitis. Study conclusions and caveats: The study looked at matched synovial fluid samples from ankylosing spondylitis patients. Disease-linked clones were reported to be significantly enriched there. Those disease-linked clones were CD8+; they were also relatively rare in peripheral blood.

This clonotype was observed a handful of times. Its antigen is undetermined. Germline lookup yields CDR1 MNHEY and CDR2 SMNVEV (reference sequence). This CDR3 is built from 15 residues. The V end lost 0 bases, the J end lost 9 bases, and 12 bases lay between the germline ends. TCRdb re-called the 5' RACE reads with MiXCR, one entry per CDR3 protein. This table holds under 150,000 distinct CDR3 sequences, roughly 8.8% found once. The V gene is TRBV27, the J gene TRBJ1-6; tentatively, D is TRBD1 (6 bases). The clonotype originates from a male donor with ankylosing spondylitis or in good health (not recorded which). The sequenced sample was blood, either unsorted or a sorted T cell fraction (not recorded which). In DNA, the CDR3 is TGTGCCAGCAGTTTATCCGGACAGACGGTTTCACCCCTCCACTTT. Translating it yields CASSLSGQTVSPLHF.